This T cell receptor (beta chain) comes out of a study of blood T cell repertoires in COVID-19. Study summary: Researchers got acute and convalescent COVID-19 samples from the United States, Italy and Spain.

Original data processing: Estimates of nucleated cell counts were drawn from the amplification of reference gene primers. Generated by immunoSEQ multiplex PCR, the TCRdb table keeps only in-frame clones and is missing some. V and J calls and clone size are those listed in that table; D and trimming were worked out from the DNA. The table records almost 50,000 clones, around 80% of them present only once. The germline V gene has CDR1 WSHSY and CDR2 SAAADI. V was pared by 4 bases and J by 1 base, with 7 bases between. The CDR3 extends over 13 amino acids. This chain uses TRBV10-2 with TRBJ1-1, with a possible D match to TRBD1 (5 bases). This clonotype was sampled from a man between 65 and 85 years old with acute or convalescent COVID-19. What was sequenced was peripheral blood. CDR3 DNA: TGCGCCAGCAGTGCACAGGCGAACACTGAAGCTTTCTTT. It translates to CASSAQANTEAFF.